This T cell receptor (beta chain) was sequenced during a study of PD-1 blockade in classical Hodgkin lymphoma. There was relapse after autologous stem cell transplantation in every patient, and there was variation in brentuximab vedotin exposure. CDR3 length equals 14 residues. Per the germline V gene, CDR1 is SGHDT and CDR2 is YYEEEE. The V end lost 0 bases, the J end lost 10 bases, and 11 bases lay between the germline ends. The protocol was immunoSEQ multiplex PCR, while the TCRdb copy is restricted to in-frame clones and leaves out a portion. The data hold around 20,000 clones, with over 75% observed a single time.

The genes are TRBV5-6 and TRBJ1-6; D possibly corresponds to TRBD1 (5 bases). This sample comprised peripheral blood mononuclear cells (PBMCs), obtained at baseline. The receptor was isolated from a human donor with classical Hodgkin lymphoma. CDR3 region: CASSLGGRSSPLHF. CDR3 nucleotides: TGTGCCAGCAGCTTGGGGGGACGGTCCTCACCCCTCCACTTT.